This entry describes one T cell receptor beta chain. Its antigen is unidentified. The germline CDR1 and CDR2 sequences are SGDLS and YYNGEE. This CDR3 has 14 residues. V shed 10 bases and J 2 bases; nucleotides not matched to a gene: 5. This specimen comes from a study of cytomegalovirus exposure and HLA in healthy donors. Study-level results: Presence/absence analyses took donor sequencing depth as roughly uniform.

The PCR made use of 60 Vbeta and 13 Jbeta primers. TCRdb's copy holds only in-frame clones and misses some; the assay was immunoSEQ multiplex PCR. The table has roughly 130,000 clones, 75% to 85% seen once; the top ten hold over 3%. The TCR comes from a female donor in good health and CMV-seronegative. Sample: PBMCs. The rearrangement uses TRBV9 and TRBJ2-3, with TRBD1 matching over 12 bases. The CDR3 loop reads CAGDRGLLTDTQYF. The CDR3 DNA reads TGTGCCGGGGACAGGGGGCTCCTCACAGATACGCAGTATTTT.